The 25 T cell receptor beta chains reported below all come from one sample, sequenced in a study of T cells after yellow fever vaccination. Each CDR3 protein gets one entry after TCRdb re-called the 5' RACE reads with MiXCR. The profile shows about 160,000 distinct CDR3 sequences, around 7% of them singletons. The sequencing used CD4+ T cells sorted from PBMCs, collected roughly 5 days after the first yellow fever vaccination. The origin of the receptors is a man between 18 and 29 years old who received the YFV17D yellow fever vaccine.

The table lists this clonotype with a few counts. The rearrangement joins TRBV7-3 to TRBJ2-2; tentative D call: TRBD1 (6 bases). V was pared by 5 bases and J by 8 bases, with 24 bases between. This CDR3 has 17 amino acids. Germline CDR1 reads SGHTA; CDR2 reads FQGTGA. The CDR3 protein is CASSAPVGTPGAGELFF. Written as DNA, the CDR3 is TGTGCCAGCAGCGCTCCGGTCGGGACACCTGGGGCGGGGGAGCTGTTTTTT. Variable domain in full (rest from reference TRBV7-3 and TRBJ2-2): GAGVSQTPSNKVTEKGKYVELRCDPISGHTALYWYRQSLGQGPEFLIYFQGTGAADDSGLPNDRFFAVRPEGSVSTLKIQRTERGDSAVYLCASSAPVGTPGAGELFFGEGSRLTVL.

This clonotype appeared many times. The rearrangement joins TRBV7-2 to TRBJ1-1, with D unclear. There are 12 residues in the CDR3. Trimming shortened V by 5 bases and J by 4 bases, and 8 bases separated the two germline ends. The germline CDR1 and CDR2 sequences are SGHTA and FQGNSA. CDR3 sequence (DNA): TGTGCCAGCAGCAATACAGCCACTGAAGCTTTCTTT. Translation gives CASSNTATEAFF.

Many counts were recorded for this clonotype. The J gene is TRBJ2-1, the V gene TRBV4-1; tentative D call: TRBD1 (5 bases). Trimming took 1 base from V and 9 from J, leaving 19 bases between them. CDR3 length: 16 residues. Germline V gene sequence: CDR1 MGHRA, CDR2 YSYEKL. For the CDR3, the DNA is TGCGCCAGCAGCCAAGTGGGGCAGGGCAAGCGTACTGAGCAGTTCTTC. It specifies CASSQVGQGKRTEQFF.

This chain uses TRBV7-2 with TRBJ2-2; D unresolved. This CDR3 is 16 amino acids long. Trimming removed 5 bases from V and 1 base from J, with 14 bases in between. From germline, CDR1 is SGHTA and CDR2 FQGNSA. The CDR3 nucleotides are TGTGCCAGCAGCAGATCCCCTGTACAGAACACCGGGGAGCTGTTTTTT. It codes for CASSRSPVQNTGELFF.

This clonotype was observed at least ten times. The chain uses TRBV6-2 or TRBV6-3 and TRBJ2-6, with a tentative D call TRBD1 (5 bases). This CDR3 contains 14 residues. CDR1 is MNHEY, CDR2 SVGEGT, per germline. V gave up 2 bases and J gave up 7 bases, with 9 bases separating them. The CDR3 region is CASSYRQGANVLTF. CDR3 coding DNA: TGTGCCAGCAGTTACCGGCAGGGAGCCAACGTCCTGACTTTC.

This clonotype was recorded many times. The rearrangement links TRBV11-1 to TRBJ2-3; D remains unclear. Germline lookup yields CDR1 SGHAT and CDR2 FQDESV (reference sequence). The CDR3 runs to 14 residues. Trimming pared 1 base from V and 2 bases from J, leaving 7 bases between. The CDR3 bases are TGTGCCAGCAGCTTAGGATCCAACACAGATACGCAGTATTTT. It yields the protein CASSLGSNTDTQYF.

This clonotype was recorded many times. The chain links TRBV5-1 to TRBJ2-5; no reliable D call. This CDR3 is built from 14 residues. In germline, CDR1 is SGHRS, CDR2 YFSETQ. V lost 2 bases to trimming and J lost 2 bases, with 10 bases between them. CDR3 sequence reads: CASSFRSGQETQYF. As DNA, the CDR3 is TGCGCCAGCAGCTTTAGGTCAGGACAAGAGACCCAGTACTTC.

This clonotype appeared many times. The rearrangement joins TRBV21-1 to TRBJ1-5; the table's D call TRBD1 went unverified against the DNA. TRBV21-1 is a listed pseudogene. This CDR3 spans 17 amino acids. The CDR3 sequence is CASSNHRVPQNNQPQHF. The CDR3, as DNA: TGTGCCAGCAGCAACCACAGGGTCCCGCAAAACAATCAGCCCCAGCATTTT.

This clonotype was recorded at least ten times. CDR3: CASSLLAGGLEQFF. The CDR3, as DNA: TGCGCCAGCAGCTTGTTAGCGGGGGGTCTTGAGCAGTTCTTC. V gene TRBV5-1 combines with J gene TRBJ2-1, with TRBD2 identical over 10 bases. The ends lost 1 base at V and 9 bases at J; junction bases unmatched: 4. This CDR3 contains 14 residues. Germline values: CDR1 SGHRS, CDR2 YFSETQ.

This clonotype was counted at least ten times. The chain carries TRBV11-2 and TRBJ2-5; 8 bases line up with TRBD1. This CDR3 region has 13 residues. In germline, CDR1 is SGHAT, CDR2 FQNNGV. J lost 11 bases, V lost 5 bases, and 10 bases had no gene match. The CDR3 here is CASSRGRTGFQYF. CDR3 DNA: TGTGCCAGCAGCCGGGGGAGGACAGGGTTTCAGTACTTC.

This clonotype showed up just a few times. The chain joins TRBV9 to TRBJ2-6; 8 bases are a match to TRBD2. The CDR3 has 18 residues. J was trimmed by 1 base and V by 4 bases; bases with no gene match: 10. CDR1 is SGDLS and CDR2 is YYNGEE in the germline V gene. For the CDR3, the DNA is TGTGCCAGCAGCTCACGCGGGGGGTCATTTTCTGGGGCCAACGTCCTGACTTTC. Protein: CASSSRGGSFSGANVLTF.

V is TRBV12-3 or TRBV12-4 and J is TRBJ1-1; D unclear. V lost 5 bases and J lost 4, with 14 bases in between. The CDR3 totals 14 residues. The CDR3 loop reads CASSTQPRGTEAFF. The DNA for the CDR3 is TGTGCCAGCAGTACACAACCGCGGGGCACTGAAGCTTTCTTT.

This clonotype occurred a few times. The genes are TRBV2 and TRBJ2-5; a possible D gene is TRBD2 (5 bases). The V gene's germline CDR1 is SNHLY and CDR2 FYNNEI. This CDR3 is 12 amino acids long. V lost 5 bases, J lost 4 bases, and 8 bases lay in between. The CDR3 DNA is TGTGCCAGCAGTAAGCTAGCAGAGACCCAGTACTTC. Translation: CASSKLAETQYF.

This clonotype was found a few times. Here the CDR3 reads CASSFKGGDTQYF. The CDR3 region has the DNA TGCGCCAGCAGCTTTAAAGGGGGGGATACGCAGTATTTT. The chain is built from TRBV5-1 and TRBJ2-3; D may match TRBD1 or TRBD2 (6 bases each). The ends were cut back, 2 bases at V and 6 bases at J, with 10 bases in the middle. This CDR3 spans 13 amino acids. The V gene's germline CDR1 is SGHRS and CDR2 YFSETQ.

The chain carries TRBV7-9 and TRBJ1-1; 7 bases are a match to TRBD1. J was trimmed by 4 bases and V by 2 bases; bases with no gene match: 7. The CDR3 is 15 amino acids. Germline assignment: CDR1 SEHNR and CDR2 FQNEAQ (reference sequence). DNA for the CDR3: TGTGCCAGCAGCTTACGGGAGGGGGCCCTCACTGAAGCTTTCTTT. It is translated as CASSLREGALTEAFF.

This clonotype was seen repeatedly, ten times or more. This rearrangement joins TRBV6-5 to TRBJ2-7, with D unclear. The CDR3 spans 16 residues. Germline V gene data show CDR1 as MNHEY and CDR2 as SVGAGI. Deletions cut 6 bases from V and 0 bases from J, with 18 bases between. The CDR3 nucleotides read TGTGCCAGCAGCCCACTGGGCCGGGTAGGCTCCTACGAGCAGTACTTC. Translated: CASSPLGRVGSYEQYF.

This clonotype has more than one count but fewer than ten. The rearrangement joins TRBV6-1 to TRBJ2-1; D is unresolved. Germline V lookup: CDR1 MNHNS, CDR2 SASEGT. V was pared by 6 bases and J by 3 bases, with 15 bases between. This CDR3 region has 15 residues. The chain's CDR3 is CASSLVELGYNEQFF. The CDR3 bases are TGTGCCAGCAGCCTCGTGGAACTGGGCTACAATGAGCAGTTCTTC.

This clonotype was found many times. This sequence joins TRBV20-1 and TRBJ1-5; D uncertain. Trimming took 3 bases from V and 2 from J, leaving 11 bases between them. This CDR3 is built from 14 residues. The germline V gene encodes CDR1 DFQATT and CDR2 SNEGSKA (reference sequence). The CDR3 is CSARGSLGNQPQHF. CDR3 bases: TGCAGTGCTAGGGGGAGTCTAGGCAATCAGCCCCAGCATTTT.

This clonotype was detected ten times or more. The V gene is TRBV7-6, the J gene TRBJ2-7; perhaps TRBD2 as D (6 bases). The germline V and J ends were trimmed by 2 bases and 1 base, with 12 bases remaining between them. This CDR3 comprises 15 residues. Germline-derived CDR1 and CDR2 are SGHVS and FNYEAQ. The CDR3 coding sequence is TGTGCCAGCAGCTTATGGGGAGGCAGTTCCTACGAGCAGTACTTC. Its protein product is CASSLWGGSSYEQYF.

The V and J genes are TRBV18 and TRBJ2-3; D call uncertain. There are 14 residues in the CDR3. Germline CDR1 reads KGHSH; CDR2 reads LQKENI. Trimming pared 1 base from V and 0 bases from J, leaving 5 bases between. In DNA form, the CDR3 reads TGTGCCAGCTCACCACTCCAGAGCACAGATACGCAGTATTTT. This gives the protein CASSPLQSTDTQYF.

CDR3 protein: CASSLVPAPTQYF. DNA for the CDR3: TGTGCCAGCAGCTTAGTACCCGCTCCGACCCAGTACTTC. V gene TRBV7-2 combines with J gene TRBJ2-5, with no clear D. Trimming took 1 base from V and 7 from J, leaving 10 bases between them. This CDR3 is built from 13 residues. The germline V gene encodes CDR1 SGHTA and CDR2 FQGNSA.

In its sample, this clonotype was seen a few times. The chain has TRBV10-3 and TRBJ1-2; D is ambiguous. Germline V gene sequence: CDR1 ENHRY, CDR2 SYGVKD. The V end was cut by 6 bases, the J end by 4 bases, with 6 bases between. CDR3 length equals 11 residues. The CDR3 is CAISESYGYTF. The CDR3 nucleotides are TGTGCCATCAGCGAGAGCTATGGCTACACCTTC.

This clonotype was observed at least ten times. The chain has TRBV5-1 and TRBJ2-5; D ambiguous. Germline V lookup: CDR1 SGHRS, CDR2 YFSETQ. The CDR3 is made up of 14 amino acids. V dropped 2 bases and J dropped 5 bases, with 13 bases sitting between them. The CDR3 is CASSFLPVGETQYF. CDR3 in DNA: TGCGCCAGCAGCTTTCTTCCAGTCGGGGAGACCCAGTACTTC.

In nucleotides, the CDR3 is TGTGCCAGCAGCTCCCCTGCGGGGGGAACCAATTCACCCCTCCACTTT. Residues: CASSSPAGGTNSPLHF. The chain joins TRBV7-9 to TRBJ1-6, with D possibly TRBD1 on 5 matching bases. The V end was cut by 4 bases, the J end by 7 bases, with 17 bases between. CDR1 is SEHNR and CDR2 is FQNEAQ in the germline V gene (reference sequence). The CDR3 is made up of 16 amino acids.

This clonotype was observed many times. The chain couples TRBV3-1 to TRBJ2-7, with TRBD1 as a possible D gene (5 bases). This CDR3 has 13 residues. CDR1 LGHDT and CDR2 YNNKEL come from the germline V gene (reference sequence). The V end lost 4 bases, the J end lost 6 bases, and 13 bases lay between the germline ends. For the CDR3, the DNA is TGTGCCAGCAGCCGGCAGGGAACCTTCGAGCAGTACTTC. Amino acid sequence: CASSRQGTFEQYF.